Shown below are 5 T cell receptor beta chains from a single sample sequenced in a study of CD8 T cells in ankylosing spondylitis. MiXCR, applied by TCRdb to the 5' RACE reads, yields one record per CDR3 protein. The sample carries 200,000 to 250,000 distinct CDR3 sequences, roughly 32% recorded once. Sequenced sample: blood, either unsorted or a sorted T cell fraction (not recorded which). The receptors shown here come from a male donor with ankylosing spondylitis or in good health (not recorded which).

This clonotype showed up many times. This chain connects TRBV29-1 to TRBJ2-4; D remains ambiguous. The V end was cut by 4 bases, the J end by 0 bases, with 10 bases between. This CDR3 comprises 14 residues. The germline gives CDR1 SQVTM, CDR2 ANQGSEA. Here the CDR3 DNA reads TGCAGCGTTGTTGGCATATTAGCCAAAAACATTCAGTACTTC. Amino acid sequence: CSVVGILAKNIQYF.

This clonotype turned up a few times. The chain links TRBV20-1 to TRBJ2-7; the match to TRBD2 covers 11 bases. With 4 bases clipped from V and 3 bases from J, the junction kept 8 bases outside the gene matches. This CDR3 contains 15 residues. Germline V gives CDR1 DFQATT, CDR2 SNEGSKA (reference sequence). The CDR3 loop reads CSANSGGGKSYEQYF. The CDR3 DNA reads TGCAGTGCTAATAGCGGGGGGGGAAAAAGCTACGAGCAGTACTTC.

In its sample, this clonotype was seen many times. V is TRBV20-1 and J is TRBJ2-1; 8 bases fit TRBD2. V shed 6 bases, J shed 4 bases, and the junction held 5 bases outside the gene matches. This CDR3 spans 13 amino acids. The germline CDR1 and CDR2 sequences are DFQATT and SNEGSKA (reference sequence). CDR3 coding DNA: TGCAGTGCCACTAGCGGAGCTTACAATGAGCAGTTCTTC. This translates into CSATSGAYNEQFF.

This chain connects TRBV6-1 to TRBJ2-2; unclear D gene. The CDR3 has 14 residues. Per germline, CDR1 MNHNS and CDR2 SASEGT. The V gene lost 6 bases and the J gene lost 9 bases, with 17 bases spanning the gap. The chain's CDR3 is CASSPPQLSRELFF. The CDR3 coding sequence is TGTGCCAGCAGCCCTCCTCAGTTGTCTCGGGAGCTGTTTTTT.

J is TRBJ1-5 and V is TRBV6-1, with TRBD1 matching 7 bases. CDR1 and CDR2 (germline): MNHNS, SASEGT. V shed 6 bases, J shed 0 bases, and the junction held 5 bases outside the gene matches. This CDR3 spans 15 amino acids. DNA for the CDR3: TGTGCCAGCAGCTCGGGACAGTATAGCAATCAGCCCCAGCATTTT. It specifies CASSSGQYSNQPQHF.